This note documents a single T cell receptor beta chain sequence. This sample was included in a study of cytomegalovirus exposure and HLA in healthy donors. Germline V gene sequence: CDR1 SGHRS, CDR2 YFSETQ. This CDR3 spans 14 amino acids. Losses at the gene ends were 6 bases for V and 2 bases for J; bases not matched to a gene: 4. Primers: 60 Vbeta forward and 13 Jbeta reverse. This table comes from immunoSEQ multiplex PCR, and its TCRdb copy is limited to in-frame clones, with some not included. The table lists 150,000 to 200,000 clones, about 87% of them singletons, with 1.5% to 2% in the top ten. The specimen was PBMCs. The source is a woman aged 18-29 years in good health and CMV-seronegative. This sequence joins TRBV5-1 and TRBJ1-2; 10 positions match TRBD1. CDR3 sequence: CASNPGQGNYGYTF. CDR3 nucleotides: TGCGCCAGCAACCCGGGACAGGGGAACTATGGCTACACCTTC.